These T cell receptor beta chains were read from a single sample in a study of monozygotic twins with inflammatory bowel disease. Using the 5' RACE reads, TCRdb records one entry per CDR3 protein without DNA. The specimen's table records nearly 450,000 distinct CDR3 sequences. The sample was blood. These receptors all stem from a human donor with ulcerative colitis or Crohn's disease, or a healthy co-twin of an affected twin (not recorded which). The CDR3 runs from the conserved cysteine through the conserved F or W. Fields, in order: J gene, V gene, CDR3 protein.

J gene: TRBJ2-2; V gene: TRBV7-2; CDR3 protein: CASSLRGGATGELFF
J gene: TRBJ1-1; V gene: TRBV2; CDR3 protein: CASTTIRNEEAFF
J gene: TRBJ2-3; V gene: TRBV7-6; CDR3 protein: CASSPGVSGSTDTQYF
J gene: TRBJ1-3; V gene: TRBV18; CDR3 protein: CASSPLRTGVGNTIYF
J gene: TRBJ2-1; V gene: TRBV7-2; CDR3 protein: CASSLATLGEQFF
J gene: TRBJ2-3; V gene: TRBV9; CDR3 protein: CASSVSGKADTQYF
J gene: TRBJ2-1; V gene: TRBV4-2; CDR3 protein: CASSEVYEGADNEQFF
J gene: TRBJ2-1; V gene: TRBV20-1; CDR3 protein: CSAIFRLLYNEQFF
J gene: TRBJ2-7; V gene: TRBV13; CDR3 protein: CASSPRPGHIHPYEQYF
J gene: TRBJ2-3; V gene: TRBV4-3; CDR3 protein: CASSQYSVQGDTDTQYF
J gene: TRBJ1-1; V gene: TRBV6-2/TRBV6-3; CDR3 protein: CASSYLGTGVGRAFF
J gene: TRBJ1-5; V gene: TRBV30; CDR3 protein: CAWTPGSRSGEPQHF
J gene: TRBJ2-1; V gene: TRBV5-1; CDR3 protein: CASSLPTGGHDNEQFF
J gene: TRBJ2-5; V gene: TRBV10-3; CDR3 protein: CAISDFPRETQYF
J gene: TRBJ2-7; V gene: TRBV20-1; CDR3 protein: CSAIAGGGATYEQYF
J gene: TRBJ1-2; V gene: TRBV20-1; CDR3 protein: CSALPGVNYGYTF
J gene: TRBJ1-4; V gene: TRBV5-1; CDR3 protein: CASSFNSLNEKLFF
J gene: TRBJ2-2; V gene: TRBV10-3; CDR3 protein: CAISDEGNTGELFF
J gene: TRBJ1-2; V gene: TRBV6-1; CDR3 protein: CASRGTSMISGYTF
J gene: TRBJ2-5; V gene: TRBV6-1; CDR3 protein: CASSRLFAGETQYF
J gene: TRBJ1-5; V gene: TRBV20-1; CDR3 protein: CSAFYASGPSNQPQHF
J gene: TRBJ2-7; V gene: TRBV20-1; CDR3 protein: CSARPLQRGRSYEQYF
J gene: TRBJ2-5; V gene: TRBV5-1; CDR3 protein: CASSPDEARETQYF
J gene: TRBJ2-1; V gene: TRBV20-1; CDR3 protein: CSARDEAAAYNEQFF
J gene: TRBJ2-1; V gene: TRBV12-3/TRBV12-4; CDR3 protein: CASSPSHTPRPGTIVDEQFF
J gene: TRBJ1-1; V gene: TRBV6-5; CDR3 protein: CASSYDSGGTEAFF
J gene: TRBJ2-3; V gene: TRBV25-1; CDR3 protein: CASSDPVGTGGTDTQYF
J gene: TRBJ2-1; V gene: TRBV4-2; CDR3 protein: CASSQAPYGAGTYNEQFF
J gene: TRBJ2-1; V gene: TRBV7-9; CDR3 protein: CASSRFTGVRNNEQFF
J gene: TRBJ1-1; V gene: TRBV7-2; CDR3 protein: CASSLVPGTEAFF
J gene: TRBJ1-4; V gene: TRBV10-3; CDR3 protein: CAISESIGGTDEKLFF
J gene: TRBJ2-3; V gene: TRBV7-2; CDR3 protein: CASALEGWGTDTQYF
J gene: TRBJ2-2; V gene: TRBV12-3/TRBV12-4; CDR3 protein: CASSRTGRLFF
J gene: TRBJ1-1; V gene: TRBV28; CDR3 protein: CASWRSGLNTEAFF
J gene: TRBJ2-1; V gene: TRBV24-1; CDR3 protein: CATGGGSYNEQFF
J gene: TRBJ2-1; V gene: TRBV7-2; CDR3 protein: CASSLAGGTSYNEQFF
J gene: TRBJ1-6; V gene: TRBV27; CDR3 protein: CASSLRTGGGSPLHF
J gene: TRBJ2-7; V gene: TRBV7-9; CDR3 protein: CASSLTVTVYEQYF
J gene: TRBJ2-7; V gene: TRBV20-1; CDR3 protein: CSASSKVAGEQYF
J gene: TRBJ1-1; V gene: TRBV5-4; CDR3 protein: CASSFVGAANTEAFF
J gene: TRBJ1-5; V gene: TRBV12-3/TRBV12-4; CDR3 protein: CASGSVYSNQPQHF
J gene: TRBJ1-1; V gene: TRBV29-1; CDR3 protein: CSVAGGEGNTEAFF
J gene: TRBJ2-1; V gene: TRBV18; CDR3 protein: CASSGEGLAGDKQFF
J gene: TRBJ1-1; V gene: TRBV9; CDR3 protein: CASSVYDRGTTEAFF
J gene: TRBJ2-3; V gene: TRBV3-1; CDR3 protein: CASSHKNRPKPSTDTQYF
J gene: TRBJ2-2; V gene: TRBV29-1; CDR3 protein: CSVPGLTGELFF
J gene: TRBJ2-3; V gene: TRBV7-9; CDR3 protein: CASLGLADNVRTDTQYF
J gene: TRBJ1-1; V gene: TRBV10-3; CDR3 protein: CAISTDRTNTEAFF
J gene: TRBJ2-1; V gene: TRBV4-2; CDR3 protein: CASSQRTPGLAGSNEQFF
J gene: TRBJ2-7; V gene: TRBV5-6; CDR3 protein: CASSDRGGAYEQYF
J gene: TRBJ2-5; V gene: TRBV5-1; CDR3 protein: CASSLGSGNLVETQYF